This entry describes one T cell receptor beta chain. Its specificity is not known. In preparing the TRB cDNA libraries, 5' RACE with UMI labels was used. Reanalyzing the 5' RACE reads, TCRdb keeps one entry per CDR3 protein, without DNA. The clone table shows 100,000 or so distinct CDR3 sequences, with the ten largest holding around 0.36%. These data originate in a study of CXCR3-negative and CXCR3-positive naive CD8 T cells. Regarding the study as a whole: The study found comparably high diversity in both naive subsets and much lower diversity in memory CD8+ cells. Hydrophobicity was higher for TRB CDR3s found in CXCR3-positive naive cells than in CXCR3-negative naive cells.

Per the germline V gene, CDR1 is SQVTM and CDR2 is ANQGSEA. The CDR3 spans 12 residues. The sample was naive CXCR3+ CD8+ T cells from blood. Subset denoted: CD45RO-CCR7+CD27+CD95- naive CD8+ T cells expressing CXCR3 (TNR3+). This chain connects TRBV29-1 to TRBJ2-3. The sequence was collected from a human donor in good health. Some clones in this sample may be carry-over from other donors' samples. Here the CDR3 reads CSSDLDTDTQYF.